This T cell receptor (beta chain) derives from a study of T cell responses to AZD1222 COVID-19 vaccine. Sequenced by immunoSEQ multiplex PCR; TCRdb stores in-frame clones only, minus some. Of about 84,000 clones listed, 70% to 90% were seen once; the top ten hold roughly 10%. V lost 6 bases to trimming and J lost 9 bases; unmatched junction nucleotides: 8. CDR3 length: 13 residues. Comment on this clone: What it recognizes is unknown.

Overall study findings and caveats: Recipients of two AZD1222 doses showed rising Spike-specific TCR breadth and depth. Donors were largely white British and mainly female; clonal diversity was possibly underestimated.

The clonotype was recovered from an adult who received the AZD1222 COVID-19 vaccine. The V and J genes are TRBV12-3 or TRBV12-4 and TRBJ2-3; 8 nucleotides line up with TRBD1. The starting material was peripheral blood, obtained 28 days after the second AZD1222 dose. CDR3 sequence reads: CASSLLWTGTQYF. CDR3 DNA sequence: TGTGCCAGCAGCTTACTTTGGACAGGGACGCAGTATTTT.